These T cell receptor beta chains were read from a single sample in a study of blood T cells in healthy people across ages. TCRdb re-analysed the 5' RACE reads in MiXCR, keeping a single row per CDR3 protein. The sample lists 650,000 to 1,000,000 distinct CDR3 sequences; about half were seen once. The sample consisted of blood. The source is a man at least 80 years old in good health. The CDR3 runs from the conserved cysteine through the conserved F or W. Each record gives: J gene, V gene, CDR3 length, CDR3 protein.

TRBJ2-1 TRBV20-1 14 CSARVVSGYNEQFF
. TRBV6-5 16 CASSYPGQGDRETQYF
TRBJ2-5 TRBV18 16 CASSPKTSEDQETQYF
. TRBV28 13 CASSRQDYNEQYF
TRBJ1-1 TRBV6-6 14 CASSYESSGTEAFF
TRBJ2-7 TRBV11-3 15 CASSLDVGVTYEQYF
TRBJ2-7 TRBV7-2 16 CASSPTGLAGFNEQYF
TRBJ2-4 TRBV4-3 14 CASSQFRGMDIQYF
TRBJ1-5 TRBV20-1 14 CNARSGNSNQPQHF
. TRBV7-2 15 CASSLESAGTYEQYF
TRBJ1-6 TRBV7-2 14 CASSPRQGDSPLHF
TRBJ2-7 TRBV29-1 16 CSVVARGGSFSYEQYF
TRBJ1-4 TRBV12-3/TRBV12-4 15 CASSPRTGGGEKLFF
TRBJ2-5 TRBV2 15 CATSGEGGPSETQYF
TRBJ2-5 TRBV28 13 CAEQGAEEETQYF
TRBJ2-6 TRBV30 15 CAWSVQSYVKSVLTF
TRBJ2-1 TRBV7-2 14 CASSPKLSSYEQFF
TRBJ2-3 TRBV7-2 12 CASSFRSGRPYF
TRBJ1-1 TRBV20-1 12 CSVPDRNTEAFF
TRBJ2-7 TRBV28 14 CASSLADRTYEQYF
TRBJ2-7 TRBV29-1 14 CSVFLQGRADEQYF
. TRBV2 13 CASSGGGEETQYF
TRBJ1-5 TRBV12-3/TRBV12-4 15 CASSPGLHRNQPQHF
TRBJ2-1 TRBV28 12 CASSLRSNEQFF
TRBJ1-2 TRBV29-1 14 CNDLWGALGYGYTF
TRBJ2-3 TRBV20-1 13 CSAPFGGEDTQYF
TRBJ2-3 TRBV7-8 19 CASSLESSPLAVHTDTQYF
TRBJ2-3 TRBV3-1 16 CASSVPGQGKRDTQYF
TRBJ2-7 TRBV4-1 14 CASSQDPGFREQYF
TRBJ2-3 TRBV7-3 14 CASSPSTNTDTQYF
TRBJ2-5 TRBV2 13 CASRELSGETQYF
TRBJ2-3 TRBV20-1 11 CSALASDTQYF
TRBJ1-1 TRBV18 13 CASSQELNTEAFF
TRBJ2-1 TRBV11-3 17 CASSLRLAGGNSNEQFF
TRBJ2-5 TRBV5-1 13 CASYRDIQETQYF
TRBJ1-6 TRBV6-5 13 CASSYGVDGALHF
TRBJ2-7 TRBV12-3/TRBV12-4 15 CASSLPKAGTYEQYF
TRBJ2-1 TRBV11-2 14 CASSMTSVGNEQFF
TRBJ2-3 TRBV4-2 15 CASSRTIRSTDTQYF
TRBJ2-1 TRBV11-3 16 CASSHRTSGTYNEQFF
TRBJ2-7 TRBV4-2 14 CASSQERQVGEQYF
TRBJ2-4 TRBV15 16 CATSRPGLLAKNIQYF
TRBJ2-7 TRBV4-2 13 CASSQGYMDEQYF
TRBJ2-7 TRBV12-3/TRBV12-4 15 CASSSGDTYGREQYF
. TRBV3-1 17 CASSQDLGSSSDNEQYF
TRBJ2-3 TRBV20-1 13 CSAHAPGVDTQYF
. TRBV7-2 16 CASSLETVTSGYEQYF
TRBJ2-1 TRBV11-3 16 CASSEGTSGRRGEQFF
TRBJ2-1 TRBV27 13 CASSFAGPNEQFF
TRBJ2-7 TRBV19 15 CASSIYAGLNYEQYF
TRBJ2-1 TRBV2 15 CASSEVAGVGDEQFF
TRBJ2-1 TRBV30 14 CAWSVVIAGAEQFF
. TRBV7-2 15 CASSLFMGTENIQYF
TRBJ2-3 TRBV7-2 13 CASSPRASRYAYF
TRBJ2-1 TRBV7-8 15 CASSLAGGENNERFF
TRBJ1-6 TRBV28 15 CASSLESGSYSPLHF
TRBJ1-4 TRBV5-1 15 CASSFGDRYNEKLFF
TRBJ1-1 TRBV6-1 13 CASSPPPEQEAFF